This TCR beta chain was sequenced for a study of cytomegalovirus exposure and HLA in healthy donors (TCRdb year 2017). For the study in its entirety: According to an earlier analysis of around 600 of the donors, some 180 million T cells yielded 100 million or so unique TCR beta sequences and about 300 Gb of sequence data. An early release that covered around 590 HLA-typed donors contained 300 to 350 gigabases of sequencing data and some 87 million unique TCR sequences. Among the roughly 390 genotyped donors, approximately 76% belonged to the genetic ancestry cluster associated with self-reported Caucasian donors. The study aimed to test whether cataloging public T cell receptors could reveal signatures of past pathogen exposure. The T cell repertoires of 670 or so subjects were profiled by immunosequencing and related to cytomegalovirus serostatus. Besides the first cohort of 666 subjects, a separate validation cohort made up of 120 different subjects was used. To predict cytomegalovirus infection status, the study brought together high-throughput TCR immunosequencing, statistical association of individual TCRs with disease status, and machine learning. A later analysis re-examined previously published TCR beta repertoires from just over 650 donors and added high-resolution HLA genotyping to investigate patterns of TCR occurrence. The later analysis used no new phenotypic data to find candidate immune exposures, relying instead on TCR beta sequences and their occurrence across donors. An earlier analysis of several hundred of the donors used high-throughput TCR beta sequencing to judge whether each TCR beta V gene segment behaved as functional or pseudogenic. Donor age, sex, ethnicity and CMV serostatus were compiled alongside the repertoire data. Genome-wide SNP genotypes for about 60% of the roughly 700 donors were used in a later genetic analysis, which treated that subset as a discovery cohort. All discovery cohort repertoires had been generated on a single sequencing platform. HLA typing included class I and class II loci at four-digit resolution. The number of typed donors differed by locus: about 620-630 for A, B, C, DRB1 and DQB1; some 500 for DQA1; 606 for DPA1; and around 490 for DPB1. Several DR-DQ haplotypes were handled as single units for association and clustering because linkage in the cohort was strong. Among a few hundred genotyped donors of the cohort, an average of approximately 230,000 unique TCR beta nucleotide sequences were sequenced per donor, 15% to 20% of them non-productive.

CDR1 and CDR2 are read off the germline V gene as MNHEY and SVGAGI. V lost 0 bases and J lost 7 bases; the stretch between them is 6 bases long. Counted from cysteine to phenylalanine, this CDR3 has 13 amino acids. Only the CDR3 region is kept as DNA, spanning 39 bases read in frame from base 1. The cohort consisted of 600 or so healthy bone marrow donors. At the time of sampling, all cohort members were nominally healthy, though unrecorded immune exposures were likely present. The donor tested CMV seropositive and was one of the 289 seropositive cohort members. Every donor gave a peripheral blood sample, and the peripheral blood mononuclear cells from that sample were used for TCR beta sequencing. The Qiagen DNeasy Blood Extraction Kit was used to extract genomic DNA from the blood cell samples. This clone has a handful of counts. Its specific antigen is unknown. No qualities accompany the bases; no much larger clone lies one base away.

The full study reports these points: The only immune exposure information available for the cohort was CMV serostatus. The cohort was sequenced for TCR beta chains only, and without alpha or paired-chain data the features that could be detected were limited. According to a later analysis, parvovirus B19, influenza, CMV and Epstein-Barr virus appeared linked to several top co-occurrence clusters. The authors suggested that the approach could potentially be extended to other disease states and immunological phenotypes. Most TCR sequences were seen in very few donors, while some public TCRs were found in many individuals. In a later analysis, HLA-associated TCR beta chains were found to be more clonally expanded and to have lower generation probabilities than equally common non-associated chains. An association between a missense DCLRE1C variant and V-gene and J-gene trimming of TCR beta chains was found in a later genetic analysis and replicated in an independent cohort. A further reported finding was that TCR beta sequences accurately predicted the HLA-A and HLA-B alleles for most subjects in the first cohort. A cluster of highly shared sequence variants was judged likely to be a technical artifact of the sequencing pipeline. In both the original and validation cohorts, the classifier was reported to diagnose cytomegalovirus status with high specificity and sensitivity. Broadly in line with IMGT annotations, most TCR beta V segments showed up in productive rearrangements about 87% or about 30% of the time in an earlier analysis of about 500 of the donors. The presence/absence analyses assumed that sequencing depth was roughly uniform across donors, and that assumption may not be true. When HLA alleles, especially DR and DQ, strongly co-occurred, attributing TCR associations to individual alleles was difficult. Correlated functional status among segregating V segments might reflect linkage disequilibrium, but an unknown experimental factor could not be ruled out. Because the 87-base-pair reads could not distinguish some IMGT-functional V segments, including TRBV6-2 and TRBV6-3, those segments were excluded. According to a later analysis, most CMV-associated TCR beta chains appeared to be HLA-restricted, and the HLA associations seemed to be driven largely by CMV exposure. The study listed 164 TCR beta chains as associated with cytomegalovirus. Because counts were too low, seventeen rarely observed V segments, including chromosome 9 orphons, were excluded from the earlier analysis of 587 of the donors. Because HLA typing was unavailable for some donors at each locus, only the typed subset was used in association tests. In a later analysis, TCR association rates were found to vary across HLA loci, with the most associated TCRs seen for DRB1 alleles and the fewest for HLA-C alleles. Three of the identified cytomegalovirus-associated TCR beta chains were confirmed in vitro to be specific for cytomegalovirus antigens. A later analysis associated about 17,000 TCR beta sequences with specific HLA alleles at a false discovery rate of 0.05. Compared with the roughly 700-donor mean, donors in an Asian-associated ancestry cluster had fewer N-insertions in productive TCRs, according to a later genetic analysis.

The method was the immunoSEQ multiplex PCR assay. A mixture of 60 forward primers for TCR Vbeta segments and 13 reverse primers for TCR Jbeta segments was used in the multiplex PCR. The CDR3 region of rearranged TCR beta genes was amplified from genomic DNA with a multiplex PCR assay. On the Illumina HiSeq System, the amplified TCR beta libraries were sequenced as 87-base-pair reads. As for how the authors treated the data: A later analysis tallied 70 million to 100 million unique TCR beta chains across the 700 or so repertoires, and some 10 million of those chains were shared by two or more donors. Raw reads were error-corrected and collapsed into unique sequences by a nearest-neighbor algorithm in which closely related sequences were merged to remove PCR and sequencing errors. Alignment of CDR3 sequences to IMGT reference sequences was used to assign V, D and J gene segments. For a sequence to be retained, at least a six-nucleotide match to both a V gene segment and a J gene segment was required. A rearrangement was called productive if the CDR3 had no stop codons and remained in frame with V and J, and every other rearrangement was called non-productive. CDR3 was defined according to IMGT convention as the region running from the second conserved V-encoded cysteine to the conserved J-encoded phenylalanine. The earlier analysis of fewer than 700 of the donors excluded sequences that lacked an unambiguous match to a single V gene segment. In an earlier analysis of approximately 550 of the donors, V segments were called functional above 56.7% productive rearrangements and were called segregating when the between-donor standard deviation exceeded 5%. A statistical classification framework was built for diagnosing cytomegalovirus status from the catalog of TCR beta chain sequences. V and J gene assignment, in a later analysis, came from comparing TCR nucleotide sequences with IMGT/GENE-DB human TR gene sequences. Using the TCRdist pipeline, a later analysis assigned CDR3 sequences along with most-parsimonious VDJ recombination scenarios. In a later analysis, each TCR beta chain was defined by its CDR3 amino acid sequence together with its V-gene family, and reads lacking a unique V-gene family were excluded. To address suspected cross-contamination and a sequencing artifact, a later analysis removed 592 highly shared, low-generation-probability nucleotide sequences. In a later analysis, a clonal expansion index for each public chain was calculated from normalized within-repertoire ranks of inferred template counts. A later analysis computed generation probabilities with a VDJ recombination model fitted to out-of-frame rearrangements, and checked the results against IGoR. Hypergeometric tests were used in a later analysis to score TCR-TCR, TCR-HLA and TCR-CMV co-occurrence, with a repertoire-size bias correction applied to the TCR pairs. In a later analysis, false discovery rates were estimated by permuting HLA or CMV assignments 20 times. In a later analysis, co-occurring TCRs were grouped using DBSCAN, and TCRdist sequence similarity was added for clustering within HLA-allele-positive subsets. Repertoires with fewer than 30,000 or more than 120,000 public chains were left out of co-occurrence clustering, as were roughly five repertoires with anomalous nucleotide sharing. Drawn from immuneACCESS, this table holds only the in-frame rearrangements with V and J called that TCRdb kept. Clones are partly lost; checked studies trace under half to an unresolved V gene and leave the rest unexplained. V, J and clone size are those of that table, while D and trimming were read from the DNA. In this sample the table shows a few hundred thousand clones, about 80% of which occur a single time. Jointly, the top ten make up about 7.3% of the sample.

This TCR derives from a woman in her sixties or seventies in good health and CMV-seropositive. Recombination linked TRBV6-5 to TRBJ1-4, with the D gene not clear enough to name. Sequencing was carried out using PBMCs. The CDR3 corresponds to CASSYSSGEKLFF. The DNA reads TGTGCCAGCAGTTACTCGAGTGGTGAAAAACTGTTTTTT.